Sequencing of this T cell receptor (beta chain) was carried out in a study of blood T cell repertoires in COVID-19. On the study more broadly: Donors in the United States, Italy and Spain gave samples during acute or convalescent COVID-19. T cells, B-cell-depleted T cells, or PBMCs supplied cDNA or gDNA.

V was clipped by 2 bases and J by 4 bases; unmatched bases: 2. Germline assignment: CDR1 SGHRS and CDR2 YFSETQ. This CDR3 is built from 13 residues. Authors' processing steps: By means of reference gene primer amplification, nucleated cell counts were estimated. TCRdb's table, derived via immunoSEQ multiplex PCR, lists solely in-frame clones and lacks some. Clone size and V and J calls were adopted from that table, with D and trimming inferred from the DNA. The sample lists more than 50,000 clones; roughly 85% were seen once. The TCR was taken from a human donor in a cohort sampled during active COVID-19. The specimen was peripheral blood. The chain combines TRBV5-1 with TRBJ2-7, with TRBD1 matching 8 bases. Here the CDR3 reads CASSLQGVYEQYF. The CDR3 nucleotides read TGCGCCAGCAGCTTACAGGGGGTTTACGAGCAGTACTTC.